This TCR beta chain is drawn from a study of control samples from healthy donors and cancer patients. CDR1 is SNHLY and CDR2 is FYNNEI in the germline V gene. The CDR3 is 13 amino acids. The V gene end was trimmed by 9 bases and the J gene end by 0 bases; junction bases not matched to a gene: 1. The table came from immunoSEQ multiplex PCR; TCRdb's copy has only in-frame clones and leaves some out. Seen here are 170,000 or so clones, roughly 91% observed once, and the top ten hold more than 1.1%. The sequence was obtained from a young man in good health. Material for sequencing was blood. The J gene is TRBJ1-1, the V gene TRBV2; TRBD1 matches 10 bases. The DNA for the CDR3 is TGTGCCAGGGGACAGGGGATGAACACTGAAGCTTTCTTT. It codes for CARGQGMNTEAFF.